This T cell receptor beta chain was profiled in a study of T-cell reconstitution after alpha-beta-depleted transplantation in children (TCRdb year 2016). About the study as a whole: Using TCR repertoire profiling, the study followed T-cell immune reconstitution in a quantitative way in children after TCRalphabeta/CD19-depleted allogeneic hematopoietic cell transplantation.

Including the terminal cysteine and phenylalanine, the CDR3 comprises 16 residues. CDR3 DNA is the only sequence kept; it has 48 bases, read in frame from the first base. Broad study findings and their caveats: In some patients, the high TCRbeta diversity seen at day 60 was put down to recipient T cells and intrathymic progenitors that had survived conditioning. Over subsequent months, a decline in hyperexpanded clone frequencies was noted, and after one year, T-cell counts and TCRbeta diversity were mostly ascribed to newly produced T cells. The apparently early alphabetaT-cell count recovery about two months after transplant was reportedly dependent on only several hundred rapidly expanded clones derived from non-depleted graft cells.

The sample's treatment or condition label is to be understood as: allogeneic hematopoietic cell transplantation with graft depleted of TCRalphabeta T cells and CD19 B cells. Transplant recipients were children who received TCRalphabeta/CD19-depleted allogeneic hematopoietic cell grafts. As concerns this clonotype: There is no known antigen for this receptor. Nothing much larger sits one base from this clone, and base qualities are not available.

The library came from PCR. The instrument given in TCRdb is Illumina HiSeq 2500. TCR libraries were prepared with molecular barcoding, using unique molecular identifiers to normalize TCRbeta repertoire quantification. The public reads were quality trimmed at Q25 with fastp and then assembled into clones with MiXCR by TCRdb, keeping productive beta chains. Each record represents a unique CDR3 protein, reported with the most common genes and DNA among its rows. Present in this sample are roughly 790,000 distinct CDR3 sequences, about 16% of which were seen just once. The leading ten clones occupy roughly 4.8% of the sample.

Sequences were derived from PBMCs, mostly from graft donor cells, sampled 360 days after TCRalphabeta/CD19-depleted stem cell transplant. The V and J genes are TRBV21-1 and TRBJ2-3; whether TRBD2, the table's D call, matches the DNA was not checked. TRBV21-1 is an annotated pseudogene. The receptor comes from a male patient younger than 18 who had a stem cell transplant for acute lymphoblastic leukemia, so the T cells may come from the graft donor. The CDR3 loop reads CASSQVGGRDSDTQYF. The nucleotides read TGTGCCAGCAGTCAAGTGGGGGGGAGGGACTCAGATACGCAGTATTTT.